This T cell receptor beta chain was obtained from a study of blood T cells in healthy people across ages. A sample-barcoded 5' primer and a J-beta primer mix were used in a second PCR of roughly 6 to 12 cycles. In TCRdb, the 5' RACE reads were re-called with MiXCR into one record per CDR3 protein. The sample contains about 700,000 distinct CDR3 sequences, about 34% of which appear only once. The junction had 10 bases not matched to a gene; V was cut back by 5 bases and J by 8 bases. This CDR3 spans 14 amino acids. Per germline, CDR1 DFQATT and CDR2 SNEGSKA (reference sequence). This clonotype has only one observation. This sequence may be a read error, since a much larger clone differs from it by one base.

The receptor was isolated from a woman at least 80 years old in good health. Sequencing input: blood. The chain combines TRBV20-1 with TRBJ1-2; the match to TRBD1 covers 11 bases. In DNA form, the CDR3 reads TGCAGTGCTCGACGGGACAGGGGGTGGCGAGGCTACACCTTC. Amino acids: CSARRDRGWRGYTF.